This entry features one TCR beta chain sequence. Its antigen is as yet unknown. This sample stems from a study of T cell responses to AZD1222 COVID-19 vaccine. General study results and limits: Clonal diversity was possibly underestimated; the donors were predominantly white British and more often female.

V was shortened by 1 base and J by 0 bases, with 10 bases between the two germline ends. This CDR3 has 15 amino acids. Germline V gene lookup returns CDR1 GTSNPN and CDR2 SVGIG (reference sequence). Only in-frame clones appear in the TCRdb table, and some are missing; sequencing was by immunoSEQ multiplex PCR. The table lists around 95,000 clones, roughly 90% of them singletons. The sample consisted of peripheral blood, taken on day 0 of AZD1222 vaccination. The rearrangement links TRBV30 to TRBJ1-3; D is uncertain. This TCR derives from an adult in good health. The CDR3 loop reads CAWSAGRDSGNTIYF. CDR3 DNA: TGTGCCTGGAGTGCCGGACGGGACTCTGGAAACACCATATATTTT.